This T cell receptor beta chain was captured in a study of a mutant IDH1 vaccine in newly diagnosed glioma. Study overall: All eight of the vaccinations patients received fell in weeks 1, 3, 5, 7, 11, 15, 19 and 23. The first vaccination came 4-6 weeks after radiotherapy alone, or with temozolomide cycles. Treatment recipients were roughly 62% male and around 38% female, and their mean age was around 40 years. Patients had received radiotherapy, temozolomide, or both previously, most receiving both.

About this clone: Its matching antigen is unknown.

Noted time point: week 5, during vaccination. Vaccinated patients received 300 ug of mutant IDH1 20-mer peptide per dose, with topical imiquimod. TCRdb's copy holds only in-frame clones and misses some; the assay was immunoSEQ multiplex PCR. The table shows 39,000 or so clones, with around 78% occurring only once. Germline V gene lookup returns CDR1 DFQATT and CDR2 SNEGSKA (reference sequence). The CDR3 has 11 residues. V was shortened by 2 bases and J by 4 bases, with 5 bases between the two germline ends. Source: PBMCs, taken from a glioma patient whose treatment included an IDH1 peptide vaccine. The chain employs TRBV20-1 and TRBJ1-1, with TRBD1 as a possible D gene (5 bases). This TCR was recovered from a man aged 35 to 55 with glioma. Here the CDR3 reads CSARQGTEAFF. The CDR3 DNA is TGCAGTGCTAGACAGGGCACTGAAGCTTTCTTT.